This T cell receptor beta chain is drawn from a study of blood T cell repertoires in COVID-19. About the study: COVID-19 samples collected from the United States, Italy and Spain covered acute and convalescent phases.

The assay was immunoSEQ multiplex PCR, and TCRdb's table has in-frame clones only and misses some. The data show some 60,000 clones, more than 60% seen once. Germline-derived CDR1 and CDR2 are LNHDA and SQIVND (reference sequence). J was trimmed by 3 bases and V by 5 bases; bases with no gene match: 9. The CDR3 consists of 15 residues. Sequencing used peripheral blood. The sequence came from a woman in her fifties or sixties with active or convalescent COVID-19. The chain combines TRBV19 with TRBJ2-7, with 8 bases lining up with TRBD1. CDR3 DNA: TGTGCCAGTAGTGCCTCCGGGACAGGTATCTACGAGCAGTACTTC. Translating it yields CASSASGTGIYEQYF.